This entry is about one T cell receptor beta chain. These data are taken from a study of control samples from healthy donors and cancer patients. The table came from immunoSEQ multiplex PCR; TCRdb's copy has only in-frame clones and leaves some out. The table has around 120,000 clones, 88% seen once; the top ten hold approximately 3.2%. CDR1 and CDR2 from the germline V gene are SNHLY and FYNNEI. The V gene end was trimmed by 4 bases and the J gene end by 2 bases; junction bases not matched to a gene: 4. The CDR3 totals 14 residues. The clonotype comes from a man in his forties in good health. The V and J genes are TRBV2 and TRBJ1-2; 7 nucleotides agree with TRBD1. The sample comprised blood. The CDR3 loop reads CASSGQGGNYGYTF. Written as DNA, the CDR3 is TGTGCCAGCAGTGGACAGGGAGGGAACTATGGCTACACCTTC.